What follows are 24 T cell receptor beta chains derived from one specimen sequenced in a study of control samples from healthy donors and cancer patients. Clones were sequenced by immunoSEQ multiplex PCR, and TCRdb holds only the in-frame ones, with some missing. Of about 150,000 clones detected, over 90% appear once; the ten largest clones hold roughly 2.3%. The sequenced material came from blood. These receptors all come from a man over 45 in good health.

This clone was observed a handful of times. V is TRBV7-3 and J is TRBJ2-2, with 9 nucleotides matching TRBD2. Germline-derived CDR1 and CDR2 are SGHTA and FQGTGA. The junction had 6 bases not matched to a gene; V was cut back by 5 bases and J by 5 bases. There are 15 residues in the CDR3. The CDR3 coding sequence is TGTGCCAGCAGCGTTAGCGGGAGTTCTACCGGGGAGCTGTTTTTT. Translated, it gives CASSVSGSSTGELFF.

There are a few counts of this clone. This rearrangement joins TRBV29-1 to TRBJ2-7; 7 bases line up with TRBD1. Germline V gives CDR1 SQVTM, CDR2 ANQGSEA. Trimming at V came to 1 base and at J to 9 bases, leaving 12 bases not matched to a gene. CDR3 length: 14 residues. The CDR3 region is CSVEGLDRPRAQYF. DNA of the CDR3: TGCAGCGTTGAAGGTTTGGACAGGCCTCGGGCGCAGTACTTC.

The chain uses TRBV6-6 and TRBJ2-4; D not certain. This CDR3 has 16 residues. CDR1 MNHNY and CDR2 SVGAGI come from the germline V gene (reference sequence). Trimming shortened V by 5 bases and J by 0 bases, and 14 bases separated the two germline ends. The chain's CDR3 is CASSRTDGPAKNIQYF. The CDR3 DNA reads as TGTGCCAGCAGTCGGACGGATGGCCCAGCCAAAAACATTCAGTACTTC.

The chain joins TRBV18 to TRBJ2-5; 9 bases map to TRBD2. Germline-derived CDR1 and CDR2 are KGHSH and LQKENI. The CDR3 runs 14 residues. J was trimmed by 2 bases and V by 2 bases; bases with no gene match: 0. CDR3 coding DNA: TGTGCCAGCTCACCAGGACTAGCGCAAGAGACCCAGTACTTC. Its translation is CASSPGLAQETQYF.

The chain recombines TRBV21-1 with TRBJ2-5; the table's TRBD1 call for D was not verified on the DNA. TRBV21-1 is a pseudogene locus. The CDR3 contains 13 residues. The CDR3 nucleotides are TGTGCCCAACCCGGACAGGACCAAGAGACCCAGTACTTC. Protein sequence: CAQPGQDQETQYF.

This rearrangement joins TRBV30 to TRBJ2-2; D unresolved. The CDR3 totals 13 residues. The germline gives CDR1 GTSNPN, CDR2 SVGIG (reference sequence). The V end lost 0 bases, the J end lost 6 bases, and 8 bases lay between the germline ends. CDR3 amino acids: CAWSVGLSGELFF. The CDR3 coding sequence is TGTGCCTGGAGTGTAGGCCTATCCGGGGAGCTGTTTTTT.

The chain links TRBV5-6 to TRBJ1-5; D may be TRBD1 (5 bases). This CDR3 has 16 residues. Germline assignment: CDR1 SGHDT and CDR2 YYEEEE. The V end was cut by 0 bases, the J end by 6 bases, with 16 bases between. CDR3 DNA sequence: TGTGCCAGCAGCTTGGCCTTGGGCGGTAGGGGTCAGCCCCAGCATTTT. This translates into CASSLALGGRGQPQHF.

V is TRBV5-1 and J is TRBJ2-6; TRBD1 agrees at 9 bases. CDR3 length equals 17 residues. Germline-derived CDR1 and CDR2 are SGHRS and YFSETQ. V dropped 3 bases and J dropped 3; count of bases not matched to a gene: 7. Here the CDR3 DNA reads TGCGCCAGCAGCTCCCAACAGGGGGCAGGTGGGGCCAACGTCCTGACTTTC. It specifies CASSSQQGAGGANVLTF.

This chain joins TRBV5-1 and TRBJ1-2; D is perhaps TRBD1 (5 bases). V was cut by 1 base and J by 6 bases, with 13 bases left in between. CDR1 and CDR2 from the germline V gene are SGHRS and YFSETQ. The CDR3 has 14 residues. The CDR3 sequence: CASSLRLGGDGYTF. The CDR3 bases are TGCGCCAGCAGCTTGCGCCTGGGAGGGGATGGCTACACCTTC.

V is TRBV5-1 and J is TRBJ1-6; 8 bases fit TRBD1. J gave up 7 bases and V 2 bases, and 5 bases lay outside the gene matches. The CDR3 is 15 residues long. Germline V gene data show CDR1 as SGHRS and CDR2 as YFSETQ. CDR3 DNA sequence: TGCGCCAGCAGCTTCTCGACAGGGGAGAATTCACCCCTCCACTTT. This codes for CASSFSTGENSPLHF.

This clone occurred once. The gene calls are TRBV4-1 and TRBJ1-4; the D is unclear. Germline values: CDR1 MGHRA, CDR2 YSYEKL. The CDR3 sequence is 11 residues long. Trimming pared 4 bases from V and 4 bases from J, leaving 1 base between. This chain's CDR3 is CASSRNEKLFF. For the CDR3, the DNA is TGCGCCAGCAGCCGTAATGAAAAACTGTTTTTT.

The V gene is TRBV6-5, the J gene TRBJ2-7; D assignment may be TRBD1 or TRBD2 (5 bases each). Germline V gene sequence: CDR1 MNHEY, CDR2 SVGAGI. Deletions cut 7 bases from V and 2 bases from J, with 18 bases between. The CDR3 extends over 15 amino acids. The CDR3 protein is CASTNGAGSTYEQYF. Here the CDR3 DNA reads TGTGCCAGCACCAACGGGGCAGGGAGTACCTACGAGCAGTACTTC.

The chain employs TRBV7-3 and TRBJ2-5, with TRBD2 identical over 8 bases. The CDR3 extends over 15 amino acids. In germline, CDR1 is SGHTA, CDR2 FQGTGA. Losses at the gene ends were 2 bases for V and 1 base for J; bases not matched to a gene: 3. CDR3 nucleotides: TGTGCCAGCAGCTTAGCGGGAGGATTCCAAGAGACCCAGTACTTC. Translation gives CASSLAGGFQETQYF.

The rearrangement joins TRBV6-5 to TRBJ2-3; D gene uncertain. Trimming left V 3 bases short and J 3 bases short, with 13 bases between. There are 15 residues in the CDR3. Germline V gives CDR1 MNHEY, CDR2 SVGAGI. CDR3 loop: CASSYLRTETDTQYF. CDR3 sequence (DNA): TGTGCCAGCAGTTATTTGCGTACCGAAACAGATACGCAGTATTTT.

This chain links TRBV6-5 with TRBJ2-7; 7 bases line up with TRBD1. The ends lost 4 bases at V and 4 bases at J; junction bases unmatched: 13. Germline V CDR1 and CDR2: MNHEY, SVGAGI. CDR3 length: 16 amino acids. DNA of the CDR3: TGTGCCAGCAGTTTACAGGGGAAACGTGGAGCATACGAGCAGTACTTC. Translating it yields CASSLQGKRGAYEQYF.

V and J are TRBV28 and TRBJ2-5; possibly TRBD1 for D (5 bases). Germline V gene sequence: CDR1 MDHEN, CDR2 SYDVKM. This CDR3 comprises 12 residues. The V gene lost 5 bases and the J gene lost 4 bases, with 8 bases spanning the gap. The CDR3 here is CASSAGSETQYF. The CDR3 DNA follows: TGTGCCAGCAGTGCAGGGTCAGAGACCCAGTACTTC.

Concerning this clone: The same CDR3 arises from other DNA sequences in this sample as well. The chain couples TRBV28 to TRBJ2-7; 7 bases agree with TRBD1. The CDR3 runs to 13 residues. Germline V CDR1 and CDR2: MDHEN, SYDVKM. Trimming took 6 bases from V and 1 from J; bases not matched to a gene: 3. The CDR3 DNA reads as TGTGCCAGCAGCCGACAGGGTTCCTACGAGCAGTACTTC. This translates into CASSRQGSYEQYF.

V gene TRBV6-5 combines with J gene TRBJ1-5; D perhaps matches TRBD1 (5 bases). Germline V CDR1 and CDR2: MNHEY, SVGAGI. CDR3 length: 15 amino acids. The V gene lost 7 bases and the J gene lost 1 base, with 14 bases spanning the gap. The CDR3 coding sequence is TGTGCCAGCAAGAGGGACGGAACGAGCAATCAGCCCCAGCATTTT. It codes for CASKRDGTSNQPQHF.

This chain links TRBV28 with TRBJ2-7, with 10 bases matching TRBD1. Germline loops: CDR1 MDHEN, CDR2 SYDVKM. V shed 8 bases, J shed 0 bases, and the junction held 7 bases outside the gene matches. The CDR3 is made up of 15 amino acids. CDR3 DNA sequence: TGTGCCAGCGACAGGGGGCGGAGAGACTCCTACGAGCAGTACTTC. As protein: CASDRGRRDSYEQYF.

V and J are TRBV28 and TRBJ1-2, with D hard to call. V lost 7 bases to trimming and J lost 8 bases, with 14 bases between them. Germline CDR1 and CDR2: MDHEN and SYDVKM. This CDR3 has 12 amino acids. The DNA for the CDR3 is TGTGCCAGCAAGGCAGGCCTATTAGGCTACACCTTC. As protein: CASKAGLLGYTF.

The V call is TRBV9, the J call TRBJ1-6; D is undetermined. The CDR3 is made up of 16 amino acids. In germline, CDR1 is SGDLS, CDR2 YYNGEE. Trimming stripped 0 bases from V and 7 bases from J, with 14 bases between. The CDR3 nucleotides are TGTGCCAGCAGCGTAGGGGAGGCAGGTGGGAATTCACCCCTCCACTTT. This translates into CASSVGEAGGNSPLHF.

The rearrangement links TRBV6-5 to TRBJ2-7; no reliable D call. V was cut by 6 bases and J by 5 bases, with 11 bases left in between. This CDR3 has 12 residues. CDR1 is MNHEY and CDR2 is SVGAGI in the germline V gene. The CDR3 spells CASSSLVDEQYF. The DNA of the CDR3 is TGTGCCAGCAGCTCCCTAGTAGACGAGCAGTACTTC.

The chain uses TRBV3-1 (or the pseudogene TRBV3-2) and TRBJ2-6, with no clear D. Trimming stripped 5 bases from V and 1 base from J, with 12 bases between. The CDR3 has 16 amino acids. The germline V gene has CDR1 LGHDT and CDR2 YNNKEL (reference sequence). The CDR3 loop is CASSTTLGSGANVLTF. The CDR3 region has the DNA TGTGCCAGCAGCACCACCTTAGGATCTGGGGCCAACGTCCTGACTTTC.

The chain has TRBV6-2 or TRBV6-3 and TRBJ2-4; 13 nucleotides match TRBD2. The CDR3 runs to 15 residues. Germline CDR1 and CDR2: MNHEY and SVGEGT. The J segment lost 9 bases and the V segment lost 6 bases, leaving 8 bases of the junction unmatched. The CDR3 loop reads CASSSSGLAGFIQYF. The CDR3 DNA reads as TGTGCCAGCAGCTCCTCGGGACTAGCGGGGTTCATTCAGTACTTC.